The rows below give T cell receptor beta chains drawn from one sample of a study of shared clonotypes between healthy human individuals. TCRdb's table, derived via immunoSEQ multiplex PCR, lists solely in-frame clones and lacks some. The sample has about 990,000 clones; roughly 74% are singletons. Specimen: memory CD4+ T cells from PBMCs. The receptor set was obtained from a man younger than 30 in good health. Some clones in this sample may be carry-over from other donors' samples. Each CDR3 is given with its conserved first and last residue. A D gene is named only where the DNA matches it firmly. Rows give clone size only sometimes, using once, few, many, or a class for an expanded clone.

V gene: TRBV5-1
clone size: .
J gene: TRBJ2-3
D gene: TRBD1
CDR3 protein: CASSPGQEPSGSTDTQYF
CDR3 DNA: TGCGCCAGCAGCCCGGGACAGGAGCCGAGCGGGAGCACAGATACGCAGTATTTT

V gene: TRBV27
clone size: once
J gene: TRBJ2-7
D gene: .
CDR3 protein: CASSLFGSFSYEQYF
CDR3 DNA: TGTGCCAGCAGCCTATTCGGTAGTTTCTCCTACGAGCAGTACTTC

V gene: TRBV28
clone size: few
J gene: TRBJ2-4
D gene: TRBD1
CDR3 protein: CASSPAGGVNIQYF
CDR3 DNA: TGTGCCAGCAGCCCGGCAGGGGGCGTTAACATTCAGTACTTC

V gene: TRBV28
clone size: .
J gene: TRBJ2-7
D gene: .
CDR3 protein: CASSLMEYEQYF
CDR3 DNA: TGTGCCAGCAGTTTAATGGAATACGAGCAGTACTTC

V gene: TRBV5-1
clone size: .
J gene: TRBJ2-5
D gene: .
CDR3 protein: CASTGSRETQYF
CDR3 DNA: TGCGCCAGCACCGGGAGTAGGGAGACCCAGTACTTC

V gene: TRBV6-1
clone size: .
J gene: TRBJ1-2
D gene: .
CDR3 protein: CASSEAREDYGYTF
CDR3 DNA: TGTGCCAGCAGTGAAGCTCGGGAGGACTATGGCTACACCTTC

V gene: TRBV7-2
clone size: once
J gene: TRBJ2-3
D gene: .
CDR3 protein: CASSPSRPTDTQYF
CDR3 DNA: TGTGCCAGCAGCCCTTCGCGCCCCACAGATACGCAGTATTTT

V gene: TRBV6-6
clone size: .
J gene: TRBJ1-1
D gene: .
CDR3 protein: CASSLGGRGYAEAFF
CDR3 DNA: TGTGCCAGCAGTCTCGGCGGGCGAGGGTACGCTGAAGCTTTCTTT

V gene: TRBV11-1
clone size: .
J gene: TRBJ1-2
D gene: .
CDR3 protein: CASSLAAGDGGYGYTF
CDR3 DNA: TGTGCCAGCAGCTTAGCTGCGGGGGATGGTGGCTATGGCTACACCTTC

V gene: TRBV2
clone size: .
J gene: TRBJ1-1
D gene: TRBD1
CDR3 protein: CASIRTGVEMNTEAFF
CDR3 DNA: TGTGCCAGCATTAGGACAGGGGTAGAGATGAACACTGAAGCTTTCTTT

V gene: TRBV29-1
clone size: once
J gene: TRBJ2-1
D gene: TRBD2
CDR3 protein: CSVEGLADHNEQFF
CDR3 DNA: TGCAGCGTTGAAGGACTAGCGGATCACAATGAGCAGTTCTTC

V gene: TRBV5-1
clone size: .
J gene: TRBJ2-7
D gene: TRBD2
CDR3 protein: CASSLAPREGEQYF
CDR3 DNA: TGCGCCAGCAGCTTGGCCCCGCGGGAGGGAGAGCAGTACTTC

V gene: TRBV10-2
clone size: .
J gene: TRBJ1-5
D gene: .
CDR3 protein: CASTAKNSNQPQHF
CDR3 DNA: TGCGCCAGCACCGCGAAAAATAGCAATCAGCCCCAGCATTTT

V gene: TRBV9
clone size: .
J gene: TRBJ2-1
D gene: .
CDR3 protein: CASSPRGPHYNEQFF
CDR3 DNA: TGTGCCAGCAGCCCCAGGGGCCCCCACTACAATGAGCAGTTCTTC

V gene: TRBV5-4
clone size: .
J gene: TRBJ1-4
D gene: TRBD1
CDR3 protein: CASSAPTGTGGEKLFF
CDR3 DNA: TGTGCCAGCAGCGCACCGACGGGGACAGGGGGAGAAAAACTGTTTTTT

V gene: TRBV6-1
clone size: once
J gene: TRBJ1-2
D gene: .
CDR3 protein: CASSEAMGQGFGYTF
CDR3 DNA: TGTGCCAGCAGTGAAGCGATGGGCCAGGGTTTTGGCTACACCTTC

V gene: TRBV30
clone size: .
J gene: TRBJ1-2
D gene: .
CDR3 protein: CAWSQGHGPSTF
CDR3 DNA: TGTGCCTGGAGTCAGGGGCACGGCCCCTCTACCTTC

V gene: TRBV4-1
clone size: .
J gene: TRBJ2-7
D gene: TRBD2
CDR3 protein: CASSQDPGLAGSREQYF
CDR3 DNA: TGCGCCAGCAGCCAAGATCCGGGACTAGCGGGGTCGAGGGAGCAGTACTTC

V gene: TRBV9
clone size: .
J gene: TRBJ1-3
D gene: .
CDR3 protein: CASSVGQLGNTIYF
CDR3 DNA: TGTGCCAGCAGCGTAGGACAACTGGGAAACACCATATATTTT

V gene: TRBV6-1
clone size: many
J gene: TRBJ1-2
D gene: .
CDR3 protein: CASSAYYGPLGGYTF
CDR3 DNA: TGTGCCAGCAGTGCTTATTACGGGCCTCTCGGGGGCTACACCTTC

V gene: TRBV7-3
clone size: .
J gene: TRBJ2-7
D gene: TRBD2
CDR3 protein: CASSPGTSGRTEQYF
CDR3 DNA: TGTGCCAGCAGCCCCGGGACTAGCGGGAGGACTGAGCAGTACTTC

V gene: TRBV11-2
clone size: .
J gene: TRBJ2-7
D gene: TRBD2
CDR3 protein: CASNRGLAGGVYEQYF
CDR3 DNA: TGTGCCAGTAACAGGGGACTAGCGGGAGGTGTCTACGAGCAGTACTTC

V gene: TRBV30
clone size: .
J gene: TRBJ1-1
D gene: .
CDR3 protein: CAWSTRGERTEAFF
CDR3 DNA: TGTGCCTGGAGTACCCGAGGGGAGAGGACTGAAGCTTTCTTT

V gene: TRBV7-9
clone size: .
J gene: TRBJ1-5
D gene: .
CDR3 protein: CASSTAGGNQPQHF
CDR3 DNA: TGTGCCAGCAGCACCGCGGGGGGGAATCAGCCCCAGCATTTT

V gene: TRBV6-5
clone size: .
J gene: TRBJ1-2
D gene: .
CDR3 protein: CASSSLGGGYTF
CDR3 DNA: TGTGCCAGCAGTAGCCTGGGGGGGGGCTACACCTTC

V gene: TRBV4-1
clone size: .
J gene: TRBJ1-1
D gene: .
CDR3 protein: CASSSLIGLRGGRHTEAFF
CDR3 DNA: TGCGCCAGCAGTTCTCTCATTGGGTTAAGGGGGGGTAGGCACACTGAAGCTTTCTTT

V gene: TRBV28
clone size: once
J gene: TRBJ2-5
D gene: .
CDR3 protein: CASFGGSGGGGSGETQYF
CDR3 DNA: TGTGCCAGCTTTGGGGGATCAGGGGGTGGCGGGAGTGGAGAGACCCAGTACTTC

V gene: TRBV28
clone size: .
J gene: TRBJ2-5
D gene: .
CDR3 protein: CASSPPTWGGQTQYF
CDR3 DNA: TGTGCCAGCAGTCCTCCCACCTGGGGTGGCCAGACCCAGTACTTC

V gene: TRBV2
clone size: .
J gene: TRBJ2-7
D gene: .
CDR3 protein: CASFYAPENSYEQYF
CDR3 DNA: TGTGCCAGCTTCTACGCCCCGGAGAACTCCTACGAGCAGTACTTC

V gene: TRBV9
clone size: .
J gene: TRBJ1-2
D gene: TRBD1
CDR3 protein: CASSVSGTEDYGYTF
CDR3 DNA: TGTGCCAGCAGCGTCTCCGGGACAGAGGACTATGGCTACACCTTC

V gene: TRBV11-2
clone size: .
J gene: TRBJ2-1
D gene: .
CDR3 protein: CASSLDNRRGRNEQFF
CDR3 DNA: TGTGCCAGCAGCTTAGATAACCGGAGGGGGCGAAATGAGCAGTTCTTC

V gene: TRBV10-2
clone size: .
J gene: TRBJ2-2
D gene: TRBD1
CDR3 protein: CASSDRDRGSLGELFF
CDR3 DNA: TGCGCCAGCAGTGATCGCGACAGGGGGAGTCTCGGGGAGCTGTTTTTT

V gene: TRBV18
clone size: once
J gene: TRBJ2-1
D gene: .
CDR3 protein: CASSPTVVSYNEQFF
CDR3 DNA: TGTGCCAGCTCACCGACAGTAGTTAGTTACAATGAGCAGTTCTTC

V gene: TRBV28
clone size: .
J gene: TRBJ1-2
D gene: .
CDR3 protein: CASSPGHQAYGYTF
CDR3 DNA: TGTGCCAGCAGTCCGGGACACCAAGCATATGGCTACACCTTC

V gene: TRBV5-1
clone size: once
J gene: TRBJ2-7
D gene: .
CDR3 protein: CASSRRRQDLSYEQYF
CDR3 DNA: TGCGCCAGCAGTCGCCGCCGACAGGACCTCTCCTACGAGCAGTACTTC

V gene: TRBV6-6
clone size: .
J gene: TRBJ1-2
D gene: TRBD1
CDR3 protein: CASSYGDSFYGYTF
CDR3 DNA: TGTGCCAGCAGTTACGGGGACAGCTTCTATGGCTACACCTTC

V gene: TRBV27
clone size: few
J gene: TRBJ1-2
D gene: .
CDR3 protein: CASTKHPNYGYTF
CDR3 DNA: TGTGCCAGCACCAAACACCCAAACTATGGCTACACCTTC

V gene: TRBV7-9
clone size: .
J gene: TRBJ1-1
D gene: .
CDR3 protein: CASSSQDSTEAFF
CDR3 DNA: TGTGCCAGCAGCTCGCAGGACAGCACTGAAGCTTTCTTT

V gene: TRBV27
clone size: once
J gene: TRBJ2-7
D gene: .
CDR3 protein: CASSAFGSYRPEQYF
CDR3 DNA: TGTGCCAGCAGCGCTTTCGGGTCCTATCGTCCCGAGCAGTACTTC

V gene: TRBV4-1
clone size: .
J gene: TRBJ2-7
D gene: .
CDR3 protein: CASSQDRRLREQYF
CDR3 DNA: TGCGCCAGCAGCCAAGATCGACGACTCCGAGAGCAGTACTTC

V gene: TRBV28
clone size: .
J gene: TRBJ1-3
D gene: .
CDR3 protein: CASRERSWGYTIYF
CDR3 DNA: TGTGCCAGCAGGGAGAGGTCCTGGGGATACACCATATATTTT